This TCR beta chain was retrieved from a study of blood T cell repertoires in COVID-19. Across the study: Samples came from the United States, Italy and Spain, spanning acute and convalescent COVID-19.

V gave up 1 base and J gave up 15 bases; unmatched junction bases: 6. CDR1 and CDR2 from the germline V gene are LGHNT and FRNRAP. The length of the CDR3 is 13 residues. In the original workflow: Reference gene primers were amplified, and this amplification served to estimate nucleated cell counts. The protocol was immunoSEQ multiplex PCR, while the TCRdb copy is restricted to in-frame clones and leaves out a portion. V and J calls and clone size are as listed in that table; D and trimming were resolved from the DNA. Of about 120,000 clones listed, just under 80% are singletons. The sequencing sample was made of peripheral blood. V usage is TRBV12-5 and J usage is TRBJ2-1; 10 nucleotides align to TRBD1. The TCR sequence derives from a man in his sixties with active or convalescent COVID-19. In DNA, the CDR3 is TGTGCTAGTGGTTTGGCCTCCGGGACAGGGGTGTTCTTC. Residues: CASGLASGTGVFF.